Shown below are 3 T cell receptor beta chains from a single sample sequenced in a study of blood T cell repertoires in COVID-19. Data came from immunoSEQ multiplex PCR; TCRdb stores just in-frame clones and leaves some out. Here the sample spans roughly 160,000 clones, 82% being singletons. Material for sequencing was PBMCs or T cells enriched from blood (not recorded which). All receptors derive from a man aged 60-69 years who had recovered from COVID-19.

A word on this clone: An end of the junction differs from the germline gene, which may be a read error. The chain carries TRBV25-1 and TRBJ2-2; no definite D call. There are 16 residues in the CDR3. Germline V gene sequence: CDR1 MGHDK, CDR2 SYGVNS. CDR3 sequence (DNA): TGTGCCAGCAGTAGCTCCCAGGTCCTACCCACCGCGGAGCTGTTTTTT. Residues: CASSSSQVLPTAELFF.

This clone is a singleton in its sample. V gene TRBV6-5 combines with J gene TRBJ1-5; unclear D gene. This CDR3 spans 14 amino acids. Germline V CDR1 and CDR2: MNHEY, SVGAGI. The V and J ends lost 2 bases and 3 bases respectively, with 8 bases between them. CDR3 loop: CASSYTGFNQPQHF. Here the CDR3 DNA reads TGTGCCAGCAGTTACACGGGTTTCAATCAGCCCCAGCATTTT.

The chain uses TRBV30 and TRBJ2-7; 7 nucleotides agree with TRBD2. CDR3 length equals 14 residues. V shed 3 bases and J 3 bases; nucleotides not matched to a gene: 8. From germline, CDR1 is GTSNPN and CDR2 SVGIG (reference sequence). CDR3 loop: CAWSKSGGGYEQYF. The CDR3 nucleotides read TGTGCCTGGAGCAAATCGGGGGGAGGCTACGAGCAGTACTTC.